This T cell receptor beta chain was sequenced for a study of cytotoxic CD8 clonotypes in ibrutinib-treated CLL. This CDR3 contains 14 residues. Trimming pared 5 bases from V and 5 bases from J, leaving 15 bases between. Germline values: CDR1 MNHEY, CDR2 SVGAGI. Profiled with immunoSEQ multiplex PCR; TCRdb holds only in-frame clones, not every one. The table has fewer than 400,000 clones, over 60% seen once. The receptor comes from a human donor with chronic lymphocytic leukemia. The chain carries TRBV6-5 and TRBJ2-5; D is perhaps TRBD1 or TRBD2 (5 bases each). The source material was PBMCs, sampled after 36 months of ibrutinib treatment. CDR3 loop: CASSRPGPGETQYF. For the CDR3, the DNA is TGTGCCAGCAGTAGGCCGGGACCCGGGGAGACCCAGTACTTC.